What follows describes a single T cell receptor beta chain. Sequenced by immunoSEQ multiplex PCR; TCRdb stores in-frame clones only, minus some. Here the sample spans about 40,000 clones, over 75% being singletons. The data were obtained in a study of T cell changes during pregnancy in multiple sclerosis. V was shortened by 4 bases and J by 4 bases, with 8 bases between the two germline ends. This CDR3 contains 12 residues. Germline V gene data show CDR1 as SGHTA and CDR2 as FQGNSA. The receptor was derived from a female donor in good health, enrolled as a control in a pregnancy study. The chain has TRBV7-2 and TRBJ2-7; D is perhaps TRBD2 (5 bases). The material was peripheral blood, obtained in the first trimester of pregnancy. CDR3 sequence: CASSSGMYEQYF. CDR3 DNA: TGTGCCAGCAGCTCCGGGATGTACGAGCAGTACTTC.